This T cell receptor (beta chain) was retrieved from a study of blood T cell repertoires in COVID-19. Study summary: Whether acute or convalescent, the COVID-19 samples came from the United States, Italy and Spain. Sources were T cells, B-cell-depleted T cells, or PBMCs; the material itself was cDNA or gDNA.

Assay used: immunoSEQ multiplex PCR; TCRdb lists only in-frame clones, some missing. This sample has 300,000 to 350,000 clones, with about 90% found just once. In germline, CDR1 is MNHEY, CDR2 SMNVEV (reference sequence). Trimming took off 8 bases at V and 0 bases at J, with 15 bases between the two ends. This CDR3 has 15 amino acids. J is TRBJ2-3 and V is TRBV27; unclear D gene. Source material: peripheral blood. The receptor was isolated from a man between 18 and 35 years old with active or convalescent COVID-19. DNA of the CDR3: TGTGCCAGCGCGACTGGCATATCTAGCACAGATACGCAGTATTTT. Encoded protein: CASATGISSTDTQYF.